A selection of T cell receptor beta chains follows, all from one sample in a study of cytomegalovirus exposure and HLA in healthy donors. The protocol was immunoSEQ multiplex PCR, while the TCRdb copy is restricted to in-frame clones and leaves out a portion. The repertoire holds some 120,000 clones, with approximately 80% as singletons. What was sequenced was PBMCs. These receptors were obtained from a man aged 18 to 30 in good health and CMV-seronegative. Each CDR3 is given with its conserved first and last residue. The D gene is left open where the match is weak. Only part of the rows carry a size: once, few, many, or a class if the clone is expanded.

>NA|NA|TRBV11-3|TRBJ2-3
TGTGCCAGCACCTCGAGACACGAGGGAGATACGCAGTATTTT
CASTSRHEGDTQYF
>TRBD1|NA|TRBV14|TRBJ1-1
TGTGCCAGCAGCCGATCAGGGGGAACAAACGCTGAAGCTTTCTTT
CASSRSGGTNAEAFF
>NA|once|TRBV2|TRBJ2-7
TGTGCCAGCAGTGCAGGGTTCGACGAGCAGTACTTC
CASSAGFDEQYF
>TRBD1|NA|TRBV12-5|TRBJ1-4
TGTGCTAGTGGTGGGGCGACAGGGGGATTTGAAAAACTGTTTTTT
CASGGATGGFEKLFF
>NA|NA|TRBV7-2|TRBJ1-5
TGTGCCAGCAGCTTAGTCGGCAATCAGCCCCAGCATTTT
CASSLVGNQPQHF
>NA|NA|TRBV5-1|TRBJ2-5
TGCGCCAGCAGCCTATGGACAGCACAAGAGACCCAGTACTTC
CASSLWTAQETQYF
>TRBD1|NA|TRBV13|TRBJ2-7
TGTGCCAGCAGCTGGGGACAGGGACCCCTCGAGCAGTACTTC
CASSWGQGPLEQYF
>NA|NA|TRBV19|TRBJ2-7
TGTGCCAGTAGTAATTGGTACAGGGACTACGAGCAGTACTTC
CASSNWYRDYEQYF
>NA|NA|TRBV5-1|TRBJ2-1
TGCGCCAGCAGCGGAACCGGGACTTCCTACAATGAGCAGTTCTTC
CASSGTGTSYNEQFF
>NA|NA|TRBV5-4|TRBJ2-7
TGTGCCAGCAACCGTGGGGGCCGCGAGCAGTACTTC
CASNRGGREQYF
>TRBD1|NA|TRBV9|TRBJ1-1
TGTGCCAGCAGCGTCGGGACAGGGGTGAACACTGAAGCTTTCTTT
CASSVGTGVNTEAFF
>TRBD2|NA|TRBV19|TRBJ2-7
TGTGCCACCGCCGCGGGGGGTACCACCGAGCAGTACTTC
CATAAGGTTEQYF
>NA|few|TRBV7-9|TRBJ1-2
TGTTCCAGCAGCTTAGCCGGACAGCTAAAGAATGGCTACACCTTC
CSSSLAGQLKNGYTF
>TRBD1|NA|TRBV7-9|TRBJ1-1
TGTGCCAGCAGACACAGGGACAGGGGGCATGAAGCTTTCTTT
CASRHRDRGHEAFF
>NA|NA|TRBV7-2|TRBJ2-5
TGTGCCAGCAGCTTAGCTGGGGGGACGGTAAAAGAGACCCAGTACTTC
CASSLAGGTVKETQYF
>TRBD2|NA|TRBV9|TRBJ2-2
TGTGCCAGCAGCGTAGAAGCGGACGGGAGGACCGGGGAGCTGTTTTTT
CASSVEADGRTGELFF
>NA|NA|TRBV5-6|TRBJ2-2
TGTGCCAGCAGTCGTGCGGGGTTCCGCGCGAACACCGGGGAGCTGTTTTTT
CASSRAGFRANTGELFF
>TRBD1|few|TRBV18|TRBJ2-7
TGTGCCAGCTCACCGGGACAGGGGACGTTATACGAGCAGTACTTC
CASSPGQGTLYEQYF
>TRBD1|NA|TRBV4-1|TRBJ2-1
TGCGCCAGCAGCCAAGGGGACAGGGAGCAGTTCTTC
CASSQGDREQFF
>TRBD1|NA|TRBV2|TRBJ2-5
TGTGCCAGCAGCGGACAGGGGATAGGGGAGACCCAGTACTTC
CASSGQGIGETQYF
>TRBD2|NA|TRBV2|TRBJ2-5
TGTGCCAGCAGCGTGTCGGGACTAGCGGGGGGTCAAGAGACCCAGTACTTC
CASSVSGLAGGQETQYF
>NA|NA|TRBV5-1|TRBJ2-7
TGCGCCAGCAGCTTGGGGGGACTCTACGAGCAGTACTTC
CASSLGGLYEQYF
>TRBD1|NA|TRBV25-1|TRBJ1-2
TGTGCCAGCAGTGACCCCGGGACAGGGGGCCAAAGGGATGGCTACACCTTC
CASSDPGTGGQRDGYTF
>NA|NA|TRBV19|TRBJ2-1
TGTGCCAGTAGCCCCACGGGAGTACCCTACAATGAGCAGTTCTTC
CASSPTGVPYNEQFF
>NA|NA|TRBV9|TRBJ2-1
TGTGCCAGCAGCGTAGTGGGGGGATCGGGGTACAATGAGCAGTTCTTC
CASSVVGGSGYNEQFF
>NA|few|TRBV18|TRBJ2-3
TGTGCCAGCTCACCAGGGACTCCCTCTAGCACAGATACGCAGTATTTT
CASSPGTPSSTDTQYF
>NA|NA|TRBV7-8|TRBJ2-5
TGTGCCAGCAGCTTAGACGGACAGGGAGGGCAAGAGACCCAGTACTTC
CASSLDGQGGQETQYF
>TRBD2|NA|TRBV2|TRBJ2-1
TGTGCCAGCACGGGGGGGGTATGGGGCACTACTCGTACCGATGAGCAGTTCTTC
CASTGGVWGTTRTDEQFF
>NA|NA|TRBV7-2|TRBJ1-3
TGTGCCAGCAGCTCGGCAGGCCAGGGCTCTGGAAACACCATATATTTT
CASSSAGQGSGNTIYF